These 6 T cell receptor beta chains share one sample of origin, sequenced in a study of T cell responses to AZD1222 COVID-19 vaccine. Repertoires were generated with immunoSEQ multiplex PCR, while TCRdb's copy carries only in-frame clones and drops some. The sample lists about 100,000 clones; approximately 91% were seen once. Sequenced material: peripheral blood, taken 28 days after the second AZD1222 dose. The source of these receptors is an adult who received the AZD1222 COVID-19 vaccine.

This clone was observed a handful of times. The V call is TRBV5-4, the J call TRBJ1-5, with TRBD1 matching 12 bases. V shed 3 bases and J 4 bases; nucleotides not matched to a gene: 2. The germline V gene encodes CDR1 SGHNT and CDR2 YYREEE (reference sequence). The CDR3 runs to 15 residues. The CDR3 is CASSSGQGANQPQHF. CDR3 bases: TGTGCCAGCAGCTCGGGACAGGGGGCTAATCAGCCCCAGCATTTT.

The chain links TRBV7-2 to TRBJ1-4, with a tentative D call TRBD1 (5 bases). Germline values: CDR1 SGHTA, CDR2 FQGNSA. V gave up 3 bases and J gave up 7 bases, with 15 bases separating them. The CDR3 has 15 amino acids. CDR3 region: CASSLGRRGSEKLFF. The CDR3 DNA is TGTGCCAGCAGCTTGGGACGGAGAGGATCTGAAAAACTGTTTTTT.

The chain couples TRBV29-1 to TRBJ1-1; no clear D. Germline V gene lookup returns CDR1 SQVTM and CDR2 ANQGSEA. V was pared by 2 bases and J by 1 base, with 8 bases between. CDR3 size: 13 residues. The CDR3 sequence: CSVEPTENTEAFF. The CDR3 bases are TGCAGCGTTGAACCTACAGAGAACACTGAAGCTTTCTTT.

CDR3 nucleotides: TGTGCCAGCACCTCCGAGGAGACCCAGTACTTC. It codes for CASTSEETQYF. The chain combines TRBV12-3 or TRBV12-4 with TRBJ2-5, with D unclear. Trimming took off 7 bases at V and 5 bases at J, with 8 bases between the two ends. The CDR3 runs 11 residues.

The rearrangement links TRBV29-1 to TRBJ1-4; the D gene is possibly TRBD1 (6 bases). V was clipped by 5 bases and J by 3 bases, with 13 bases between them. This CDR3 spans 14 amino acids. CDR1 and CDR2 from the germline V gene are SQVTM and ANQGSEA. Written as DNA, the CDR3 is TGCAGCGTTTTGGTGGACAGCGCTAATGAAAAACTGTTTTTT. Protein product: CSVLVDSANEKLFF.

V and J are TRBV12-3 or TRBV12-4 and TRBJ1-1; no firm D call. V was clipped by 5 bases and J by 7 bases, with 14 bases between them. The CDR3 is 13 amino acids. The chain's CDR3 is CASSPGAADEAFF. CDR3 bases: TGTGCCAGCAGTCCTGGAGCGGCAGATGAAGCTTTCTTT.